The clone carrying this TCR beta chain was found many times. Its antigen is undetermined. The CDR3 is made up of 16 amino acids. Germline CDR1 and CDR2: SGHNT and YYREEE (reference sequence). V dropped 4 bases and J dropped 7; count of bases not matched to a gene: 12. This sample was included in a study of T cells in Graves' hyperthyroidism and ophthalmopathy. About the study: Peripheral blood sampling occurred at initial diagnosis, before any treatment.

Study-level points and caveats: Among clonotypes expanded in thyroid above 0.001, most were also found in blood.

What was amplified from RNA transcripts were TCR beta CDR3 regions. HTBI primers were the set used in a first-round RT-PCR of the TCR CDR3. TCRdb reanalysed the multiplex PCR reads using MiXCR and keeps one entry per CDR3 protein. The table has 450,000 to 650,000 distinct CDR3 sequences, roughly 18% seen once. Material for sequencing was blood. The sequence came from a woman aged 18-30 years with Graves' ophthalmopathy. The gene calls are TRBV5-4 and TRBJ2-7, with 12 bases identical to TRBD2. The CDR3 protein is CASSDGLAGLEGEQYF. In nucleotides, the CDR3 is TGTGCCAGCAGCGACGGACTAGCGGGACTGGAGGGGGAGCAGTACTTC. The full variable domain, with the rest looked up from reference TRBV5-4 and TRBJ2-7, is ETGVTQSPTHLIKTRGQQVTLRCSSQSGHNTVSWYQQALGQGPQFIFQYYREEENGRGNFPPRFSGLQFPNYSSELNVNALELDDSALYLCASSDGLAGLEGEQYFGPGTRLTVT.